This T cell receptor beta chain was found in a study of shared clonotypes between healthy human individuals. Libraries were prepared by immunoSEQ multiplex PCR; TCRdb keeps only in-frame clonotypes and omits some of them. The table includes about 1.5 million clones, approximately 98% detected once. The specimen sequenced was naive CD4+ T cells sorted from blood. Subset in this sample: CD45RA+ positively selected. The receptor was isolated from a man aged 30 to 39 in good health.

The CDR3 sequence: CASSLVAGYEQFF. Here the CDR3 DNA reads TGTGCCAGCAGCTTGGTAGCCGGGTATGAGCAGTTCTTC. The chain joins TRBV5-6 to TRBJ2-1; D call uncertain. CDR1 SGHDT and CDR2 YYEEEE come from the germline V gene. The V end was cut by 0 bases, the J end by 8 bases, with 9 bases between. The CDR3 runs 13 residues.